This TCR beta chain was captured by sequencing in a study of blood T cell repertoires in COVID-19. Assay used: immunoSEQ multiplex PCR; TCRdb lists only in-frame clones, some missing. This repertoire shows roughly 200,000 clones, around 90% found once; its top ten account for around 12%. The CDR3 length is 13 residues. Germline V lookup: CDR1 SGDLS, CDR2 YYNGEE. V was trimmed by 1 base and J by 2 bases, leaving 6 bases between them. The chain is built from TRBV9 and TRBJ1-1; D unresolved. This clonotype was obtained from a woman aged 18-29 years who had recovered from COVID-19. The sequencing input was peripheral blood. As DNA, the CDR3 is TGTGCCAGCAGCGTAAGCTTAAACACTGAAGCTTTCTTT. Its protein product is CASSVSLNTEAFF.